The 8 T cell receptor beta chains below were found in one sample sequenced in a study of T cells after posttransplantation cyclophosphamide. Produced via immunoSEQ multiplex PCR; TCRdb's table is partial and in-frame only. The sample lists about 16,000 clones, approximately 90% occurring once. Cyclophosphamide on days +3 and +4 followed busulfan-fludarabine conditioning and a marrow graft. Material: CD4+ T cells sorted from blood, obtained after allogeneic stem cell transplant with posttransplant cyclophosphamide. The receptors shown here come from a male patient between 60 and 69 years old who received an allogeneic stem cell transplant from a related donor and was CMV-positive. Some T cells may have originated in the graft donor.

This chain joins TRBV5-1 and TRBJ2-1; 14 bases line up with TRBD2. Looked up from germline, CDR1 is SGHRS and CDR2 is YFSETQ. The CDR3 contains 18 residues. The ends lost 4 bases at V and 3 bases at J; junction bases unmatched: 9. CDR3 loop: CASSTGLAGGPLYNEQFF. DNA for the CDR3: TGCGCCAGCAGCACCGGACTAGCGGGGGGCCCCCTCTACAATGAGCAGTTCTTC.

The chain combines TRBV7-2 with TRBJ1-4; TRBD1 matches 9 bases. After removal of 5 bases from V and 7 bases from J, the junction contained 11 bases not matched to a gene. Germline V gene lookup returns CDR1 SGHTA and CDR2 FQGNSA. This CDR3 is built from 16 residues. In nucleotides, the CDR3 is TGTGCCAGCAGCCCGCGGTACGGGACAGGGATTGAAAAACTGTTTTTT. This sequence encodes CASSPRYGTGIEKLFF.

The gene calls are TRBV7-2 and TRBJ2-5, with D tentatively TRBD2 (6 bases). Per the germline V gene, CDR1 is SGHTA and CDR2 is FQGNSA. This CDR3 region has 15 residues. With 0 bases removed from V and 6 bases from J, the gap between germline ends came to 14 bases. This CDR3 reads CASSLAPGLGQTQYF. The CDR3 coding sequence is TGTGCCAGCAGCTTAGCACCGGGACTTGGACAGACCCAGTACTTC.

The chain couples TRBV5-1 to TRBJ1-4; D is perhaps TRBD1 (6 bases). The V gene's germline CDR1 is SGHRS and CDR2 YFSETQ. V lost 0 bases and J lost 5, with 11 bases in between. The CDR3 totals 15 residues. This CDR3 reads CASSLESGGNEKLFF. The CDR3 DNA reads as TGCGCCAGCAGCTTGGAATCGGGGGGCAATGAAAAACTGTTTTTT.

V and J are TRBV5-1 and TRBJ2-1, with D possibly being TRBD2 (5 bases). This CDR3 is built from 16 residues. V was pared by 4 bases and J by 4 bases, with 18 bases between. Germline V gives CDR1 SGHRS, CDR2 YFSETQ. As DNA, the CDR3 is TGCGCCAGCAGCCAACAATCCGGGGTACCTTACAATGAGCAGTTCTTC. Translating gives CASSQQSGVPYNEQFF. Full variable domain (remainder filled in from reference TRBV5-1 and TRBJ2-1): KAGVTQTPRYLIKTRGQQVTLSCSPISGHRSVSWYQQTPGQGLQFLFEYFSETQRNKGNFPGRFSGRQFSNSRSEMNVSTLELGDSALYLCASSQQSGVPYNEQFFGPGTRLTVL.

The CDR3 reads CASSLSLRGEQYF. CDR3 nucleotide sequence: TGTGCCAGCAGCTTAAGCTTAAGGGGGGAGCAGTACTTC. This chain connects TRBV7-9 to TRBJ2-7, with D possibly TRBD1 on 6 matching bases. CDR1 is SEHNR, CDR2 FQNEAQ, per germline (reference sequence). The CDR3 loop spans 13 amino acids. The V end lost 2 bases, the J end lost 7 bases, and 12 bases lay between the germline ends.

The chain links TRBV5-4 to TRBJ1-3; D possibly corresponds to TRBD1 (6 bases). Trimming pared 3 bases from V and 4 bases from J, leaving 11 bases between. Germline V lookup: CDR1 SGHNT, CDR2 YYREEE (reference sequence). The CDR3 has 14 amino acids. The CDR3 region is CASSSAGAGNTIYF. DNA of the CDR3: TGTGCCAGCAGCTCCGCAGGGGCCGGAAACACCATATATTTT.

The chain recombines TRBV7-6 with TRBJ2-5; TRBD2 matches at 15 bases. Germline CDR1 is SGHVS and CDR2 is FNYEAQ. Trimming took 5 bases from V and 5 from J; bases not matched to a gene: 6. This CDR3 comprises 16 residues. This CDR3 reads CASSRTSGGAPETQYF. CDR3 nucleotide sequence: TGTGCCAGCAGCCGGACTAGCGGGGGGGCCCCGGAGACCCAGTACTTC.